This TCR beta chain was retrieved from a study of technical replicates of blood from several donors. CDR1 KGHSH and CDR2 LQKENI come from the germline V gene. Trimming took 3 bases from V and 10 from J, leaving 12 bases between them. There are 12 residues in the CDR3. Sequenced by immunoSEQ multiplex PCR; TCRdb stores in-frame clones only, minus some. Counted here are about 76,000 clones, 90% to 95% occurring once; the ten biggest clones make up 0.25%. This clone was counted between two and nine times. The source is a human donor in good health. The sequenced sample was T cells isolated from PBMCs. The chain uses TRBV18 and TRBJ1-1, with no clear D. The chain's CDR3 is CASSPSSQAAFF. The CDR3 coding sequence is TGTGCCAGCTCACCCTCCAGCCAGGCAGCTTTCTTT.